These 20 T cell receptor beta chains were sequenced from one sample in a study of lymphopenia after photon versus proton radiotherapy. TCRdb keeps only in-frame clones here, not all; method: immunoSEQ multiplex PCR. The table lists 150,000 or so clones, about 88% of them singletons. Specimen: peripheral blood, collected from a patient treated with photon-based radiotherapy. The receptor set was obtained from a man aged 50 to 59 with gastric cancer.

This clone has only one observation. V is TRBV30 and J is TRBJ2-1; D is unresolved. The V gene lost 1 base and the J gene lost 12 bases, with 10 bases spanning the gap. Germline V gene lookup returns CDR1 GTSNPN and CDR2 SVGIG (reference sequence). The CDR3 is 11 amino acids. In DNA form, the CDR3 reads TGTGCCTGGAGTGGGTCTGACGGGCAGTTCTTC. It codes for CAWSGSDGQFF.

This clone was picked up a small number of times. The V gene is TRBV29-1, the J gene TRBJ2-6, with a tentative D call TRBD1 (6 bases). The V and J ends lost 4 bases and 1 base respectively, with 8 bases between them. CDR1 is SQVTM, CDR2 ANQGSEA, per germline. The CDR3 sequence is 14 residues long. The CDR3, as DNA: TGCAGCGTTGGGGGGCAGTCTGGGGCCAACGTCCTGACTTTC. Translating gives CSVGGQSGANVLTF.

The table lists this clone with a few counts. V is TRBV4-2 and J is TRBJ2-7; 7 bases are shared with TRBD1. The CDR3 covers 15 residues. V shed 2 bases and J 3 bases; nucleotides not matched to a gene: 7. Germline V gene data show CDR1 as LGHNA and CDR2 as YNFKEQ. CDR3 region: CASSQNFGQVYEQYF. The CDR3 nucleotides are TGTGCCAGCAGCCAAAACTTTGGACAGGTCTACGAGCAGTACTTC.

This chain connects TRBV4-2 to TRBJ2-5; 9 nucleotides line up with TRBD2. V trimming: 0 bases; J trimming: 4 bases; junction bases outside the gene matches: 12. The CDR3 loop spans 18 amino acids. The germline V gene has CDR1 LGHNA and CDR2 YNFKEQ. The chain's CDR3 is CASSQDRASGTFLETQYF. CDR3 nucleotides: TGTGCCAGCAGCCAAGATCGGGCTAGCGGGACCTTTTTAGAGACCCAGTACTTC.

The rearrangement uses TRBV9 and TRBJ2-3, with D possibly TRBD1 on 5 matching bases. Looked up from germline, CDR1 is SGDLS and CDR2 is YYNGEE. V was trimmed by 0 bases and J by 4 bases, leaving 12 bases between them. There are 15 residues in the CDR3. This CDR3 is CASSVDLVGPDTQYF. CDR3 DNA sequence: TGTGCCAGCAGCGTAGATTTGGTGGGGCCAGATACGCAGTATTTT.

V gene TRBV7-9 combines with J gene TRBJ2-1; 8 bases map to TRBD1. With V trimmed by 3 bases and J by 6 bases, 1 base remained unmatched. The germline V gene encodes CDR1 SEHNR and CDR2 FQNEAQ (reference sequence). This CDR3 comprises 13 residues. CDR3 in amino acids: CASSLTGANEQFF. The CDR3 DNA follows: TGTGCCAGCAGCTTGACAGGGGCCAATGAGCAGTTCTTC. Full variable domain (outside the CDR3, taken from reference TRBV7-9 and TRBJ2-1): DTGVSQNPRHKITKRGQNVTFRCDPISEHNRLYWYRQTLGQGPEFLTYFQNEAQLEKSRLLSDRFSAERPKGSFSTLEIQRTEQGDSAMYLCASSLTGANEQFFGPGTRLTVL.

CDR3 loop: CASSSRGGADEQFF. The CDR3 DNA follows: TGTGCCAGCAGCTCGCGTGGGGGGGCGGATGAGCAGTTCTTC. The V gene is TRBV7-6, the J gene TRBJ2-1; tentatively, D is TRBD2 (7 bases). The ends were cut back, 4 bases at V and 8 bases at J, with 15 bases in the middle. The CDR3 has 14 residues. Germline V CDR1 and CDR2: SGHVS, FNYEAQ. Supplemented by reference TRBV7-6 and TRBJ2-1, the full variable domain reads GAGVSQSPRYKVTKRGQDVALRCDPISGHVSLYWYRQALGQGPEFLTYFNYEAQQDKSGLPNDRFSAERPEGSISTLTIQRTEQRDSAMYRCASSSRGGADEQFFGPGTRLTVL.

This sequence joins TRBV19 and TRBJ1-5; 12 bases agree with TRBD1. The ends lost 7 bases at V and 2 bases at J; junction bases unmatched: 9. The CDR3 loop spans 17 amino acids. Germline V gives CDR1 LNHDA, CDR2 SQIVND (reference sequence). CDR3 residues: CASTSLGQGARNQPQHF. In nucleotides, the CDR3 is TGTGCCAGTACCTCTTTGGGACAGGGGGCTCGCAATCAGCCCCAGCATTTT.

The chain recombines TRBV7-8 with TRBJ2-7; possibly TRBD1 for D (6 bases). This CDR3 contains 14 residues. CDR1 and CDR2 from the germline V gene are SGHVS and FQNEAQ. Trimming took off 0 bases at V and 1 base at J, with 7 bases between the two ends. The CDR3 here is CASSLAGQSYEQYF. For the CDR3, the DNA is TGTGCCAGCAGCTTAGCAGGACAGTCCTACGAGCAGTACTTC.

The chain employs TRBV2 and TRBJ2-7; either TRBD1 or TRBD2 may supply D (5 bases each). The CDR3 consists of 15 residues. V was clipped by 6 bases and J by 1 base, with 16 bases between them. The germline CDR1 and CDR2 sequences are SNHLY and FYNNEI. CDR3 region: CASSPPGTYSYEQYF. As DNA, the CDR3 is TGTGCCAGCAGCCCCCCCGGGACCTATTCCTACGAGCAGTACTTC.

In this sample, this clone turned up once. V gene TRBV28 combines with J gene TRBJ2-7, with 8 bases matching TRBD1. This CDR3 spans 15 amino acids. V was clipped by 5 bases and J by 3 bases; unmatched bases: 9. Germline CDR1 reads MDHEN; CDR2 reads SYDVKM. The CDR3, as DNA: TGTGCCAGCAGTAAACCCGGGACAGGTGGCTACGAGCAGTACTTC. This encodes CASSKPGTGGYEQYF.

This rearrangement joins TRBV5-1 to TRBJ2-1; D gene ambiguous. Trimming cost V 5 bases and J 0 bases, with 12 bases left between them. The CDR3 is made up of 15 amino acids. Germline V CDR1 and CDR2: SGHRS, YFSETQ. The CDR3 sequence is CASSLTSDSYNEQFF. CDR3 DNA: TGCGCCAGCAGTTTGACTTCTGACTCCTACAATGAGCAGTTCTTC. Combining the CDR3 with reference TRBV5-1 and TRBJ2-1 gives the whole variable domain KAGVTQTPRYLIKTRGQQVTLSCSPISGHRSVSWYQQTPGQGLQFLFEYFSETQRNKGNFPGRFSGRQFSNSRSEMNVSTLELGDSALYLCASSLTSDSYNEQFFGPGTRLTVL.

The chain uses TRBV7-2 and TRBJ1-5, with TRBD1 identical over 7 bases. V lost 5 bases to trimming and J lost 4 bases; unmatched junction nucleotides: 5. The CDR3 is 14 amino acids. Germline V CDR1 and CDR2: SGHTA, FQGNSA. The DNA for the CDR3 is TGTGCCAGCAGCCAAGGGACAGCTAATCAGCCCCAGCATTTT. Protein sequence: CASSQGTANQPQHF.

Remarks on this clone: At one end the junction does not follow the germline gene, possibly because of a read error. The rearrangement uses TRBV2 and TRBJ2-3, with D tentatively TRBD1 (5 bases). CDR1 and CDR2 from the germline V gene are SNHLY and FYNNEI. The CDR3 loop spans 14 amino acids. The CDR3, as DNA: TGTGCCAGCGGTGATCAGGGAATCACAGATACGCAGTATTTT. It codes for CASGDQGITDTQYF.

The chain is built from TRBV2 and TRBJ1-1, with D perhaps matching TRBD1 (5 bases). The CDR3 is made up of 12 amino acids. Germline CDR1 SNHLY, CDR2 FYNNEI. V dropped 7 bases and J dropped 11 bases, with 17 bases sitting between them. The CDR3 DNA reads TGTGCCAGCACCGAGGGGCAGTTGAACGCTTTCTTT. Its protein is CASTEGQLNAFF.

This clone was seen a single time. In nucleotides, the CDR3 is TGTGCCAGCAGTGACCCCAGGGTTGCGGGAGGAAATGAGCAGTTCTTC. Amino acids: CASSDPRVAGGNEQFF. The rearrangement joins TRBV6-4 to TRBJ2-1; 8 bases are a match to TRBD2. The CDR3 runs 16 residues. Germline V gives CDR1 MRHNA, CDR2 SNTAGT. After removal of 2 bases from V and 7 bases from J, the junction contained 10 bases not matched to a gene.

The CDR3 DNA sequence: TGTGCCAGCAGCTTAACGGGACAGGGGATGGGGGAGACCCAGTACTTC. It codes for CASSLTGQGMGETQYF. V is TRBV11-3 and J is TRBJ2-5; 10 bases map to TRBD1. Germline trimming cut 2 bases from V and 5 bases from J; bases unmatched to any gene: 8. The CDR3 runs to 16 residues. Germline CDR1 reads SGHNT; CDR2 reads YENEEA.

The chain carries TRBV6-5 and TRBJ2-5; no clear D gene. V was cut by 4 bases and J by 3 bases, with 9 bases left in between. Germline CDR1 and CDR2: MNHEY and SVGAGI. The CDR3 is 13 residues long. The CDR3 coding sequence is TGTGCCAGCAGTTCACGGCCTAAAGAGACCCAGTACTTC. This encodes CASSSRPKETQYF.

This clone was found once. The rearrangement links TRBV23-1 to TRBJ2-1; 8 nucleotides match TRBD1. TRBV23-1 is known as an ORF, though its function is uncertain. The J segment lost 6 bases and the V segment lost 7 bases, leaving 20 bases of the junction unmatched. The CDR3 is 18 residues long. CDR3 nucleotides: TGCGCCAGCAAGAGAGCAGGGGGCAGGTCCCGTAGGTCCAATGAGCAGTTCTTC. As protein: CASKRAGGRSRRSNEQFF.

The V and J genes are TRBV5-1 and TRBJ1-1; 10 bases align to TRBD1. V gave up 4 bases and J gave up 6 bases; unmatched junction bases: 6. The CDR3 runs 14 residues. Germline V CDR1 and CDR2: SGHRS, YFSETQ. The CDR3 coding sequence is TGCGCCAGCAGCAGAGGGACAGGGGTTCCTGAAGCTTTCTTT. Translating it yields CASSRGTGVPEAFF. Full variable domain (remainder filled in from reference TRBV5-1 and TRBJ1-1): KAGVTQTPRYLIKTRGQQVTLSCSPISGHRSVSWYQQTPGQGLQFLFEYFSETQRNKGNFPGRFSGRQFSNSRSEMNVSTLELGDSALYLCASSRGTGVPEAFFGQGTRLTVV.